Listed here is a single T cell receptor (beta chain). Its antigen is still unknown. These data originate in a study of T-cell memory formation after mild COVID-19. Study-level information: TCR clusters were largely donor specific. Study-wide results and caveats: Clones contracting over day 15 to 85 were CD4/CD8 balanced, with later expanders leaning CD4+. The study found contracting CD4+ clones mainly in CM and EM and contracting CD8+ clones in EMRA.

In TCRdb, the 5' RACE reads were re-called with MiXCR into one record per CDR3 protein. The table has 390,000 or so distinct CDR3 sequences, approximately 15% seen once. The germline gives CDR1 LNHNV, CDR2 YYDKDF (reference sequence). The CDR3 length is 13 residues. The V end was cut by 2 bases, the J end by 4 bases, with 9 bases between. The chain employs TRBV15 and TRBJ2-7; D unclear. The receptor's source is a man between 18 and 29 years old who had mild COVID-19 (a few samples of this study predate the infection). Cell type and time point are not known. The sample comprised PBMCs or a T cell subset sorted from them (not recorded which). The CDR3 coding sequence is TGTGCCACCAGCAGACACGTAAGGTACGAGCAGTACTTC. Its protein is CATSRHVRYEQYF.